Listed below are T cell receptor beta chains from one sample, sequenced in a study of identical twins. One entry per CDR3 protein, called by TCRdb with MiXCR from the 5' RACE reads. The data hold 200,000 to 250,000 distinct CDR3 sequences, with over 5% observed a single time. This sample was also put to use in a study of T cells expressing NK-cell markers.

The sequenced sample consisted of CD8+ T cells sorted from blood. The receptors stem from a woman aged 18-29 years in good health. Both conserved end residues are part of each CDR3. Fields, in order: CDR3 length, J gene, clone size, D gene, V gene, CDR3 DNA, CDR3 protein. A D gene is named only where the DNA matches it firmly. Some rows have no size entry. The others give once, few or many, or a class for an expanded clone.

13 TRBJ2-1 . . TRBV24-1 TGTGCCACCAGTGATGCGCGTTACAATGAGCAGTTCTTC CATSDARYNEQFF
14 TRBJ2-2 . . TRBV9 TGTGCCAGCAGCGTAGCTTTGGGGCCCGGGGAGCTGTTTTTT CASSVALGPGELFF
14 TRBJ2-7 many . TRBV9 TGTGCCAGCAGCGTAGAGGGGTTCTCCTACGAGCAGTACTTC CASSVEGFSYEQYF
14 TRBJ1-1 . . TRBV9 TGTGCCAGCAGCGTAGGACCTCAGTTCACTGAAGCTTTCTTT CASSVGPQFTEAFF
15 TRBJ2-3 few . TRBV27 TGTGCCAGCAGTTTAGCCACCGCATGGGGAGATACGCAGTATTTT CASSLATAWGDTQYF
16 TRBJ1-2 few TRBD1 TRBV7-6 TGTGCCAGCAGCCCAAGACAGGGGAGACCTAACTATGGCTACACCTTC CASSPRQGRPNYGYTF
15 TRBJ2-7 few . TRBV27 TGTGCCAGCAGTCCCGGAGGTGGGGGTCAGGACGAGCAGTACTTC CASSPGGGGQDEQYF
13 TRBJ2-5 few . TRBV27 TGTGCCAGCAGTCCCGGGACAAGGGAGACCCAGTACTTC CASSPGTRETQYF
15 TRBJ2-4 few . TRBV4-3 TGCGCCAGCAGCCCGGGGACGGGTCTCAAAAACATTCAGTACTTC CASSPGTGLKNIQYF
14 TRBJ2-1 many . TRBV7-9 TGTGCCAGCAGCTTAGCGCTAGCTCGCGATGAGCAGTTCTTC CASSLALARDEQFF
11 TRBJ2-3 many . TRBV12-3/TRBV12-4 TGTGCCAGTTCCCAGACAGATACGCAGTATTTT CASSQTDTQYF
16 TRBJ2-3 few . TRBV5-5 TGTGCCAGCAGCTCTGGACAGTTAGGAAACACAGATACGCAGTATTTT CASSSGQLGNTDTQYF
14 TRBJ2-1 few . TRBV19 TGTGCCAGTAGACTCGGGACAACCTACAATGAGCAGTTCTTC CASRLGTTYNEQFF
17 TRBJ1-1 . TRBD1 TRBV3-1 TGTGCCAGCAGCCAGTCCGGGACAGGGGGCCGTATCACTGAAGCTTTCTTT CASSQSGTGGRITEAFF
15 TRBJ1-4 few TRBD1 TRBV4-3 TGCGCCAGCAGCCAAGGACAGGGTGGGGAAGGAAAACTGTTTTTT CASSQGQGGEGKLFF
13 TRBJ2-2 few . TRBV7-7 TGTGCTAGCAGCCCCGTCTTCGGCGGGGAGCTGTTTTTT CASSPVFGGELFF
14 TRBJ2-7 . TRBD1 TRBV6-1 TGTGCCAGCAGTGCCCGGGACAGGCCCTACGAGCAGTACTTC CASSARDRPYEQYF
15 TRBJ2-1 . TRBD2 TRBV9 TGTGCCAGCAGCGTCGGCGGGAGTCATGGCGATGAGCAGTTCTTC CASSVGGSHGDEQFF
11 TRBJ2-2 few . TRBV10-2 TGCGCCAGCAGTGAGCTGGGGGAGCTGTTTTTT CASSELGELFF